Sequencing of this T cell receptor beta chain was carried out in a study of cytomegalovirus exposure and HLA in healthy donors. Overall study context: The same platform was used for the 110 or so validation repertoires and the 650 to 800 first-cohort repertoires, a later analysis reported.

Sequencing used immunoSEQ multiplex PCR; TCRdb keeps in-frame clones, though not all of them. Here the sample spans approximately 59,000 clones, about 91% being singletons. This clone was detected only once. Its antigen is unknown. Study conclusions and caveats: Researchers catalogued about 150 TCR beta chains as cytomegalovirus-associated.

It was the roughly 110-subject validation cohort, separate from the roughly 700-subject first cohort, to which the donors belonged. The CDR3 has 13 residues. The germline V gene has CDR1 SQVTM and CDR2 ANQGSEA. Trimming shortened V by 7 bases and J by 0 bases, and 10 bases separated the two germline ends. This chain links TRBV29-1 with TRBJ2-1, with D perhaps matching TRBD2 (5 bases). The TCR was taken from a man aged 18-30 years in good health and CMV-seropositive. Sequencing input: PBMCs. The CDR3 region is CSAGGNSYNEQFF. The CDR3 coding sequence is TGCAGCGCCGGAGGTAACTCCTACAATGAGCAGTTCTTC.